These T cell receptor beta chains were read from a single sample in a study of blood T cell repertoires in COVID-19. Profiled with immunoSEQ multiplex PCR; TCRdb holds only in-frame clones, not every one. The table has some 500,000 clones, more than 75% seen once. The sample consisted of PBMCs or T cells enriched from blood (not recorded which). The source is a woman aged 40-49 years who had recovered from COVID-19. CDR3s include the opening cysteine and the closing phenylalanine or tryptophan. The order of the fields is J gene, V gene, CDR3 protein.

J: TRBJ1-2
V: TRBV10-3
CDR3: CAISESGQAHNYGYTF

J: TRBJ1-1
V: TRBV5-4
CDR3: CASSLAGMNTEAFF

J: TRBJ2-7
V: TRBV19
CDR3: CASSMGGLDSYEQYF

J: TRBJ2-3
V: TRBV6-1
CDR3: CASSELLGGGTDTQYF

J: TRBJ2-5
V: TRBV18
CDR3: CASSLSRVEETQYF

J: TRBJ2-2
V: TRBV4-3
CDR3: CASSQDLAGVNTGELFF

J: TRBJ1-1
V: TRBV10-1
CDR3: CASSEWRLVNTEAFF

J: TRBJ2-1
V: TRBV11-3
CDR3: CASSSDYGTGYNEQFF

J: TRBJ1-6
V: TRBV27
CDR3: CASSLILRDSPLHF

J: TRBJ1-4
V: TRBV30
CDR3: CAWSVRGIEKLFF

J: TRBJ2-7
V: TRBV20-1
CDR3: CSASKAGTYEQYF

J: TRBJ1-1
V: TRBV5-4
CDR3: CASSFRDRGPTEAFF

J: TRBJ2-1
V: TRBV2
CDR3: CASSADRGPYNEQFF

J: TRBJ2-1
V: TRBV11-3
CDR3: CASRHGTLYNEQFF

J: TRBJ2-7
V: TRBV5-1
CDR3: CASSSGHPTAEQYF

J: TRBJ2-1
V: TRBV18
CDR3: CASSRDITYNEQFF

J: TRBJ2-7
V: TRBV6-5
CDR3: CASSYLLGSSYEQYF

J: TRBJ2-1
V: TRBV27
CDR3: CASSRDGRSSYNEQFF

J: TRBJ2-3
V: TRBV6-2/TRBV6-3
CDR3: CASSQARSGTDLDTQYF

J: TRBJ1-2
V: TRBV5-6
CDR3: CASSINSYGYTF

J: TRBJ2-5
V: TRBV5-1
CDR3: CASSLRTDQETQYF

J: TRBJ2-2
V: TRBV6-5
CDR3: CASTDGTVNPGELFF

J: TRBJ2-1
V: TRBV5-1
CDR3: CASSLALRQNYNEQFF

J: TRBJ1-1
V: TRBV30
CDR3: CAWIGNRALGAFF

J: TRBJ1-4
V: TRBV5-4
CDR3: CASSAQERRGGREKLFF

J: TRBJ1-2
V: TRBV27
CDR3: CASSLSRAGGLRNYGYTF

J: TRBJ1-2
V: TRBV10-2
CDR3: CASSELVTGLGYTF

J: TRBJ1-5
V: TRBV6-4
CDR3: CASSRTLCPVYSNQPQHF

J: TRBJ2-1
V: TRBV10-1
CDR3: CASRGDRDIEQFF

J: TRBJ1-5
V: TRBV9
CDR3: CASSATGQGGQPQHF

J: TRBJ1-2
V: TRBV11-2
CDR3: CASSLDRTVYGYTF

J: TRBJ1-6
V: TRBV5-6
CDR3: CASSLARGKNSPLHF

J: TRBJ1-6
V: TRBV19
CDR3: CARGDSLGSPLHF

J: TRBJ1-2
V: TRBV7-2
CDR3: CASSSLNVQGQGGYTF

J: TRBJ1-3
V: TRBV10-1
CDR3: CASSVGGSGNTIYF

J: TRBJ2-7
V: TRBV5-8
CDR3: CASSSTGLVTSSYEQYF

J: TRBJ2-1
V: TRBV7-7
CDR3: CASSLASGAYNEQFF

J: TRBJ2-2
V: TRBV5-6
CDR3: CASSSPGGHAGELFF

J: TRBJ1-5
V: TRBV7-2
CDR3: CASSLGQGVDQPQHF

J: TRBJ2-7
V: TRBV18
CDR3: CASSSGQGYEQYF

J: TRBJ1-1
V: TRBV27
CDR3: CASRAHRTNTEAFF

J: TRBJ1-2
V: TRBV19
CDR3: CASSNRDTYGYTF

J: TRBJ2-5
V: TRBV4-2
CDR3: CASSQDRGQGAETQYF

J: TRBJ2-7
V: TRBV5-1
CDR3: CASSLRWAAGGYEQYF

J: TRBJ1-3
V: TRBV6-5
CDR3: CASSYSGTGNGNTIYF

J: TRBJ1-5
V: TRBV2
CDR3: CASSEKEGFNQPQHF

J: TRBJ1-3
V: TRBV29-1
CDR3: CSADSYSGNTIYF

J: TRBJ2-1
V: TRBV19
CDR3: CASSMGLAGWGQFF

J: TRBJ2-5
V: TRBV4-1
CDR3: CASSQDKQGGHVIAETQYF

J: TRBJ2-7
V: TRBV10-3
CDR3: CAIRGLAGGAYEQYF

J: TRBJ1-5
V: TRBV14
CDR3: CASSQDLYQPQHF

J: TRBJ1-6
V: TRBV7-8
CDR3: CASRETGPNNISPLHF

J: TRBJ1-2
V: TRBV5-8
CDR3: CASSLRNYGYTF

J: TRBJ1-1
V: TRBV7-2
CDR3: CASSLVRYDRNTEAFF